A single sample gave rise to the 20 T cell receptor beta chains below, sequenced in a study of T cells after yellow fever vaccination. Via MiXCR, TCRdb re-called the 5' RACE reads, giving one row per CDR3 protein. The table shows approximately 330,000 distinct CDR3 sequences, with about 4% occurring only once. Material: PBMCs, obtained 5 days after the yellow fever booster vaccination. These receptors were obtained from a man younger than 35 who received the YFV17D yellow fever vaccine.

The chain recombines TRBV12-3 or TRBV12-4 with TRBJ2-1; D may be TRBD1 or TRBD2 (5 bases each). The V and J ends lost 7 bases and 7 bases respectively, with 11 bases between them. The length of the CDR3 is 12 residues. CDR3 region: CASTTWGNEQFF. CDR3 bases: TGTGCCAGCACCACTTGGGGGAATGAGCAGTTCTTC.

This clonotype has ten or more counts. The chain is built from TRBV4-1 and TRBJ1-1; D is undetermined. The CDR3 totals 14 residues. CDR1 MGHRA and CDR2 YSYEKL come from the germline V gene. Between the trimmed V and J ends, which lost 4 bases and 4 bases, there was a span of 13 bases. The CDR3 nucleotides are TGCGCCAGCAGCCTAAGGACTCTGGGCACTGAAGCTTTCTTT. Protein: CASSLRTLGTEAFF.

The sample holds a few counts of this clonotype. The CDR3 region is CSVEGDQPQHF. CDR3 DNA sequence: TGCAGCGTTGAAGGGGACCAGCCCCAGCATTTT. V usage is TRBV29-1 and J usage is TRBJ1-5, with D possibly being TRBD1 (5 bases). The CDR3 runs to 11 residues. Trimming shortened V by 1 base and J by 7 bases, and 5 bases separated the two germline ends. Germline lookup yields CDR1 SQVTM and CDR2 ANQGSEA. Based on the CDR3 plus reference TRBV29-1 and TRBJ1-5, the full variable domain is SAVISQKPSRDICQRGTSLTIQCQVDSQVTMMFWYRQQPGQSLTLIATANQGSEATYESGFVIDKFPISRPNLTFSTLTVSNMSPEDSSIYLCSVEGDQPQHFGDGTRLSIL.

At least ten counts were recorded for this clonotype. This sequence joins TRBV27 and TRBJ2-1; tentative D call: TRBD2 (5 bases). Trimming left V 3 bases short and J 9 bases short, with 9 bases between. This CDR3 contains 12 residues. Germline-derived CDR1 and CDR2 are MNHEY and SMNVEV (reference sequence). CDR3 nucleotide sequence: TGTGCCAGCAGTTTCCCCCGGGGTGAGCAGTTCTTC. Amino acid sequence: CASSFPRGEQFF.

This clonotype showed up just a few times. This chain joins TRBV11-2 and TRBJ2-1; D remains ambiguous. This CDR3 has 13 residues. V dropped 0 bases and J dropped 9 bases, with 9 bases sitting between them. Germline V gives CDR1 SGHAT, CDR2 FQNNGV. Here the CDR3 DNA reads TGTGCCAGCAGCTTAGATCGATTGGGTGAGCAGTTCTTC. It codes for CASSLDRLGEQFF. The variable domain in full, completed from reference TRBV11-2 and TRBJ2-1, reads EAGVAQSPRYKIIEKRQSVAFWCNPISGHATLYWYQQILGQGPKLLIQFQNNGVVDDSQLPKDRFSAERLKGVDSTLKIQPAKLEDSAVYLCASSLDRLGEQFFGPGTRLTVL.

The V call is TRBV18, the J call TRBJ1-6; D is undetermined. CDR1 is KGHSH and CDR2 is LQKENI in the germline V gene. V shed 3 bases and J shed 14 bases, with 17 bases lying between them. The CDR3 totals 14 residues. The CDR3 reads CASSPEWSRLALHF. The DNA of the CDR3 is TGTGCCAGCTCACCCGAATGGTCCAGGTTGGCCCTCCACTTT.

The chain recombines TRBV12-3 or TRBV12-4 with TRBJ1-3; D unresolved. V shed 10 bases and J shed 4 bases, with 11 bases lying between them. CDR3 length: 12 amino acids. CDR3 DNA: TGTGCCAACCAGAGAGTGGGAAACACCATATATTTT. Its translation: CANQRVGNTIYF.

The chain carries TRBV7-9 and TRBJ1-6, with D tentatively TRBD1 (5 bases). V was trimmed by 1 base and J by 7 bases, leaving 8 bases between them. Germline-derived CDR1 and CDR2 are SEHNR and FQNEAQ (reference sequence). The length of the CDR3 is 14 residues. In DNA, the CDR3 is TGTGCCAGCAGCTTAGAAAGACAGAATTCACCCCTCCACTTT. Translation: CASSLERQNSPLHF.

This clonotype was counted between two and nine times. The gene calls are TRBV12-3 or TRBV12-4 and TRBJ2-3; D is perhaps TRBD2 (5 bases). CDR3 size: 13 residues. Trimming removed 8 bases from V and 3 bases from J, with 12 bases in between. The CDR3 DNA sequence: TGTGCCAGCCGATTCGAGGGAACAGATACGCAGTATTTT. Amino acids: CASRFEGTDTQYF.

This clonotype was seen a few times. The CDR3 loop reads CASSERAGPANQPQHF. As DNA, the CDR3 is TGCGCCAGCAGTGAGAGGGCAGGTCCGGCTAATCAGCCCCAGCATTTT. The rearrangement uses TRBV10-2 and TRBJ1-5, with D uncertain. V was trimmed by 2 bases and J by 4 bases, leaving 15 bases between them. Germline assignment: CDR1 WSHSY and CDR2 SAAADI. The CDR3 has 16 amino acids.

This chain uses TRBV7-2 with TRBJ1-2; D is unclear. Trimming removed 2 bases at V and 2 bases at J, with 18 bases between. CDR3 length: 17 residues. CDR1 is SGHTA and CDR2 is FQGNSA in the germline V gene. The CDR3 DNA is TGTGCCAGCAGCTTATCTTTAGGCGGGTGGGAAAACTATGGCTACACCTTC. Its protein is CASSLSLGGWENYGYTF.

This clonotype was counted a few times. The V and J genes are TRBV7-9 and TRBJ2-3; 8 nucleotides match TRBD2. The V gene's germline CDR1 is SEHNR and CDR2 FQNEAQ (reference sequence). The CDR3 is made up of 17 amino acids. With 2 bases clipped from V and 2 bases from J, the junction kept 9 bases outside the gene matches. CDR3 bases: TGTGCCAGCAGCTTACCCAGTAGCGGGACTAACACAGATACGCAGTATTTT. It codes for CASSLPSSGTNTDTQYF.

The CDR3 DNA is TGTGCCAGCAGCTTAGAGGCCGTCAGCTCTGGGGCCAACGTCCTGACTTTC. Translation: CASSLEAVSSGANVLTF. The gene calls are TRBV7-3 and TRBJ2-6, with D unresolved. V dropped 2 bases and J dropped 0 bases, with 11 bases sitting between them. The CDR3 is made up of 17 amino acids. Germline CDR1 reads SGHTA; CDR2 reads FQGTGA.

The chain employs TRBV6-5 and TRBJ2-7; TRBD1 might be the D (6 bases). This CDR3 contains 12 residues. Trimming took 0 bases from V and 6 from J, leaving 6 bases between them. Looked up from germline, CDR1 is MNHEY and CDR2 is SVGAGI. Written as DNA, the CDR3 is TGTGCCAGCAGTTACTCGACAGGCGAGCAGTACTTC. Its translation: CASSYSTGEQYF.

V and J are TRBV5-1 and TRBJ1-2; 7 nucleotides line up with TRBD1. CDR3 length: 14 amino acids. CDR1 is SGHRS, CDR2 YFSETQ, per germline. The V gene end was trimmed by 3 bases and the J gene end by 4 bases; junction bases not matched to a gene: 6. The CDR3 sequence is CASSSQGGAYGYTF. In DNA, the CDR3 is TGCGCCAGCAGCTCTCAGGGGGGGGCCTATGGCTACACCTTC.

The rearrangement joins TRBV3-1 to TRBJ2-7; D possibly corresponds to TRBD1 (6 bases). The CDR3 totals 15 residues. Trimming cost V 3 bases and J 0 bases, with 12 bases left between them. Germline V gives CDR1 LGHDT, CDR2 YNNKEL (reference sequence). The CDR3 nucleotides read TGTGCCAGCAGCCATAGCCGACAGGTCTCCTACGAGCAGTACTTC. It is translated as CASSHSRQVSYEQYF.

The V call is TRBV12-3 or TRBV12-4, the J call TRBJ1-5; a weak D match, TRBD1 (5 bases). With 5 bases removed from V and 7 bases from J, the gap between germline ends came to 9 bases. This CDR3 spans 12 amino acids. CDR3 amino acids: CASSPRQQPQHF. DNA for the CDR3: TGTGCCAGCAGTCCGCGACAGCAGCCCCAGCATTTT.

This clonotype was observed a few times. V gene TRBV19 combines with J gene TRBJ1-4; D is uncertain. V was pared by 10 bases and J by 8 bases, with 17 bases between. Germline assignment: CDR1 LNHDA and CDR2 SQIVND (reference sequence). The CDR3 is 13 amino acids. The CDR3 is CATDGPGKEKLFF. The CDR3 DNA is TGTGCCACGGACGGGCCGGGGAAGGAAAAACTGTTTTTT.

Ten or more counts support this clonotype. Here the CDR3 reads CASRSLWQETQYF. The DNA for the CDR3 is TGTGCCAGCAGATCGCTTTGGCAAGAGACCCAGTACTTC. V gene TRBV6-1 combines with J gene TRBJ2-5, with D uncertain. In germline, CDR1 is MNHNS, CDR2 SASEGT. The CDR3 length is 13 residues. With 6 bases removed from V and 2 bases from J, the gap between germline ends came to 10 bases.

The DNA for the CDR3 is TGCGCCAGCAGCTTGGGTCCCGCAGGGCGGAATGAGCAGTTCTTC. Translation gives CASSLGPAGRNEQFF. The chain combines TRBV5-1 with TRBJ2-1, with D possibly matching TRBD1 (5 bases). This CDR3 region has 15 residues. V lost 0 bases, J lost 7 bases, and 14 bases lay in between. Germline CDR1 and CDR2: SGHRS and YFSETQ.